Only one count was recorded for the clone carrying this T cell receptor beta chain. What it binds is not known. The data were obtained in a study of cytomegalovirus exposure and HLA in healthy donors. General study points: Presence/absence analyses supposed approximately even sequencing depth among donors. Earlier findings revealed that most TCR beta V segments proved productive either about 87% or about 30% of the time. More clonal expansion characterized HLA-associated TCR beta chains than equally common others in a later analysis.

Primers for the PCR totalled 60 Vbeta and 13 Jbeta. Here immunoSEQ multiplex PCR was the method, and the copy in TCRdb shows in-frame clones only, minus some. The sample gives approximately 150,000 clones, around two thirds of which show up once; less than 1.5% is in the top ten. CDR3 size: 16 residues. J lost 1 base, V lost 3 bases, and 8 bases had no gene match. CDR1 and CDR2 (germline): KGHSH, LQKENI. The receptor was isolated from a man aged 50 to 60 in good health and CMV-seronegative. The sequenced sample was PBMCs. The chain employs TRBV18 and TRBJ1-1, with TRBD1 matching over 7 bases. CDR3 DNA sequence: TGTGCCAGCTCACCTTTCGGGACAGTCCGGAACACTGAAGCTTTCTTT. Translated, it gives CASSPFGTVRNTEAFF.